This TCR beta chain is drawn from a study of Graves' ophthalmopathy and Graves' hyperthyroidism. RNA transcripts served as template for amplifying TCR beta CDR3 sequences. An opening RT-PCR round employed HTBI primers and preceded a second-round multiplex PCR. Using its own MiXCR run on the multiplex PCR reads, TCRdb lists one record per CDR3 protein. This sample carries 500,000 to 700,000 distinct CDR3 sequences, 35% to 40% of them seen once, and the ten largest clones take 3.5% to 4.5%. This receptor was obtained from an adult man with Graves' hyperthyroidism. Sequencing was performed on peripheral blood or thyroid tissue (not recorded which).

The CDR3, as DNA: TGTGCCACCAGTGATCTGTCCGGGACTAGTAACCCCAATGAGCAGTTCTTC. Residues: CATSDLSGTSNPNEQFF. V and J are TRBV24-1 and TRBJ2-1, with 8 bases fitting TRBD2. The J segment lost 6 bases and the V segment lost 3 bases, leaving 12 bases of the junction unmatched. The CDR3 runs to 17 residues. CDR1 is KGHDR and CDR2 is SFDVKD in the germline V gene.